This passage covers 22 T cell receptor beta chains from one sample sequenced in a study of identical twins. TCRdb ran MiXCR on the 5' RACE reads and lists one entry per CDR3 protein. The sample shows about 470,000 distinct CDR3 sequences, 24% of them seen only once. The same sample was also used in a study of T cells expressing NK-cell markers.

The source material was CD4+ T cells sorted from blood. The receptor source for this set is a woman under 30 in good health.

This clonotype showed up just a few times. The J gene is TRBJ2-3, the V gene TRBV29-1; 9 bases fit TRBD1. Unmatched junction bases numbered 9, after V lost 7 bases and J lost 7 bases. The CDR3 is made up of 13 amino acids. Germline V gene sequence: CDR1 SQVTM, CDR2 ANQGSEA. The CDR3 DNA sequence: TGCAGCGCGGAGGACAGGGGATTGAATACGCAGTATTTT. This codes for CSAEDRGLNTQYF.

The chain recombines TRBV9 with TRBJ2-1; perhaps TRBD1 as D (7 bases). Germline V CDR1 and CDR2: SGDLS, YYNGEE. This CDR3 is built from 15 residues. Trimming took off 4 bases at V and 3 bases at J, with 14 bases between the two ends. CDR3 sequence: CASSPRDSYYNEQFF. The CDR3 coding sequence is TGTGCCAGCAGCCCGCGGGACAGCTACTACAATGAGCAGTTCTTC.

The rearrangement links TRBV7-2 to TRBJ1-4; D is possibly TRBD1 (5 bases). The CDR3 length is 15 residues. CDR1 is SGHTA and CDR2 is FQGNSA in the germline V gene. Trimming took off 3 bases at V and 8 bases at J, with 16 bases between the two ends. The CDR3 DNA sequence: TGTGCCAGCAGCTTGGGGCTTGGGGTCTGGGAAAAACTGTTTTTT. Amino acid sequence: CASSLGLGVWEKLFF. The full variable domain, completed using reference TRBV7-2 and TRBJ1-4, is GAGVSQSPSNKVTEKGKDVELRCDPISGHTALYWYRQSLGQGLEFLIYFQGNSAPDKSGLPSDRFSAERTGGSVSTLTIQRTQQEDSAVYLCASSLGLGVWEKLFFGSGTQLSVL.

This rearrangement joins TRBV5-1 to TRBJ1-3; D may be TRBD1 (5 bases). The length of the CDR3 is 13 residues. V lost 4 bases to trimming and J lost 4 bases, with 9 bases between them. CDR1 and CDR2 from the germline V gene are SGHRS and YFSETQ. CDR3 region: CASSLDIGNTIYF. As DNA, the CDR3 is TGCGCCAGCAGCCTGGACATCGGAAACACCATATATTTT.

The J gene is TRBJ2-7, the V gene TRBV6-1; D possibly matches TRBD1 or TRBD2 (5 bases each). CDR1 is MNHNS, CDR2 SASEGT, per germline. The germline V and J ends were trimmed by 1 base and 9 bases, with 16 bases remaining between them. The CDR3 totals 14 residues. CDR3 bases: TGTGCCAGCAGTGAAGGGGGGACGATTAAGGCGCAGTACTTC. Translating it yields CASSEGGTIKAQYF.

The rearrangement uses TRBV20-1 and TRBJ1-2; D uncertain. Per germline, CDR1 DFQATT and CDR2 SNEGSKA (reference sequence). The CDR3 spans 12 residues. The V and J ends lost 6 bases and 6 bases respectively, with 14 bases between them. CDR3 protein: CSALGNGNGYTF. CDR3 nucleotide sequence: TGCAGTGCCCTGGGGAACGGGAATGGCTACACCTTC.

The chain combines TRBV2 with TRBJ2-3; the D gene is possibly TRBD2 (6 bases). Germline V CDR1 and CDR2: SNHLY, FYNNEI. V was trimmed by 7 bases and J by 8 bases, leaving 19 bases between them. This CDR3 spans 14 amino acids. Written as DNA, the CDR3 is TGTGCCAGCACCGAGACCTATAGCGGAAGTACGCAGTATTTT. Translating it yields CASTETYSGSTQYF.

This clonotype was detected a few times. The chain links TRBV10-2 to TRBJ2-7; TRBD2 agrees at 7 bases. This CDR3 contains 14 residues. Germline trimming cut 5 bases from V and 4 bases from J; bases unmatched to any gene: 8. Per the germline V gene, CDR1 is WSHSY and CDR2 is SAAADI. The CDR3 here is CASSLADIVYEQYF. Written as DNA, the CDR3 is TGCGCCAGCAGTCTAGCGGACATAGTATACGAGCAGTACTTC.

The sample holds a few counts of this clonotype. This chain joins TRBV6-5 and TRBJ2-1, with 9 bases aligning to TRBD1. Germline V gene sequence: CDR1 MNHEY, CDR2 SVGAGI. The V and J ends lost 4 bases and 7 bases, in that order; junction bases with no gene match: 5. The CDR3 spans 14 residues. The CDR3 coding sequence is TGTGCCAGCAGTTTCGGGACAGGGTGGAATGAGCAGTTCTTC. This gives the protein CASSFGTGWNEQFF.

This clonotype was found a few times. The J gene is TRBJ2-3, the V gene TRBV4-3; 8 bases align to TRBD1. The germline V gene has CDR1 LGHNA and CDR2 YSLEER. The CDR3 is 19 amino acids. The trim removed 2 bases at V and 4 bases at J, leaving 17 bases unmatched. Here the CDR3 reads CASSQQRGFLDREADTQYF. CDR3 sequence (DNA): TGCGCCAGCAGCCAACAAAGGGGGTTTTTGGACAGGGAGGCAGATACGCAGTATTTT.

The CDR3 region has the DNA TGTGCCATCTCCCCGTCGGCGTCAACTCACAATGAGCAGTTCTTC. This sequence encodes CAISPSASTHNEQFF. The chain is built from TRBV10-3 and TRBJ2-1, with D uncertain. Trimming left V 8 bases short and J 5 bases short, with 19 bases between. Germline V gene sequence: CDR1 ENHRY, CDR2 SYGVKD. The CDR3 totals 15 residues.

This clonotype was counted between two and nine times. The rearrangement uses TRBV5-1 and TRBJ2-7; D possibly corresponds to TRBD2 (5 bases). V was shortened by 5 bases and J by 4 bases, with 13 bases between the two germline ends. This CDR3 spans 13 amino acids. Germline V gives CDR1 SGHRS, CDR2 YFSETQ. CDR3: CASSEGSGYEQYF. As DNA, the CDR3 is TGCGCCAGCAGTGAAGGTTCGGGGTACGAGCAGTACTTC. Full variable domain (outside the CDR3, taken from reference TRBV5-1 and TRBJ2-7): KAGVTQTPRYLIKTRGQQVTLSCSPISGHRSVSWYQQTPGQGLQFLFEYFSETQRNKGNFPGRFSGRQFSNSRSEMNVSTLELGDSALYLCASSEGSGYEQYFGPGTRLTVT.

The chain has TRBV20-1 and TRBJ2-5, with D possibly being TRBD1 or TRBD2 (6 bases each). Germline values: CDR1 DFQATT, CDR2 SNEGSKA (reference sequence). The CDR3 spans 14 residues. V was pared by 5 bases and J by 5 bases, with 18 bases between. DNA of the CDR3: TGCAGTGCTTCGAAGGGGGGCGTTGTGGAGACCCAGTACTTC. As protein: CSASKGGVVETQYF.

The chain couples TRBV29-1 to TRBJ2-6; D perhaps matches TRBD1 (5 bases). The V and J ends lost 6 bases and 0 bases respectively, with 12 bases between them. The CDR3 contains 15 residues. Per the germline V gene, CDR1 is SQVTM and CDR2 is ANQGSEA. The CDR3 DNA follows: TGCAGCGTGGGGCTAGACAGCTCTGGGGCCAACGTCCTGACTTTC. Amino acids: CSVGLDSSGANVLTF. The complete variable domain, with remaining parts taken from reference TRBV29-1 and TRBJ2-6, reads SAVISQKPSRDICQRGTSLTIQCQVDSQVTMMFWYRQQPGQSLTLIATANQGSEATYESGFVIDKFPISRPNLTFSTLTVSNMSPEDSSIYLCSVGLDSSGANVLTFGAGSRLTVL.

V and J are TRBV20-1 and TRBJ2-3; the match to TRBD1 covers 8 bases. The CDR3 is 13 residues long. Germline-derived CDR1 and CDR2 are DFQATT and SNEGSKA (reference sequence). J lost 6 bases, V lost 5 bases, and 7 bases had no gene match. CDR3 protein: CSASGTGGDTQYF. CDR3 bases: TGCAGTGCTTCCGGGACAGGTGGGGATACGCAGTATTTT.

The CDR3 DNA reads as TGCGCCAGCAGCTTTTCACAGGGGGATACGCAGTATTTT. It codes for CASSFSQGDTQYF. The rearrangement uses TRBV5-1 and TRBJ2-3; 7 bases map to TRBD1. The CDR3 has 13 residues. Germline values: CDR1 SGHRS, CDR2 YFSETQ. The ends lost 2 bases at V and 6 bases at J; junction bases unmatched: 3.

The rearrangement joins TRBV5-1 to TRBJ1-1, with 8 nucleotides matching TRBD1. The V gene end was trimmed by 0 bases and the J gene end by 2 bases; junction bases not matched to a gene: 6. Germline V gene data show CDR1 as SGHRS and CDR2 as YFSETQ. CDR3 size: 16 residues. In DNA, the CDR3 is TGCGCCAGCAGCTTGGGTTACGCAGGGGGCAACACTGAAGCTTTCTTT. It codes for CASSLGYAGGNTEAFF.

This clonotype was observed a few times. DNA of the CDR3: TGTGCCAGCAGCTTTAGCGAACCCTACAATGAGCAGTTCTTC. Protein sequence: CASSFSEPYNEQFF. This chain links TRBV11-3 with TRBJ2-1, with D possibly matching TRBD2 (5 bases). The germline gives CDR1 SGHNT, CDR2 YENEEA. The CDR3 consists of 14 residues. Trimming left V 3 bases short and J 2 bases short, with 8 bases between.

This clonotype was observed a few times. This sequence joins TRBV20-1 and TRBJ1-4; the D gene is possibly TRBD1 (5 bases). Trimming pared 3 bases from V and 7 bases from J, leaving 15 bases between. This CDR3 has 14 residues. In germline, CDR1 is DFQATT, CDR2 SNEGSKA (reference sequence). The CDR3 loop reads CSAREFSGSEKLFF. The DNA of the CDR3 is TGCAGTGCTAGGGAGTTCTCAGGGAGTGAAAAACTGTTTTTT.

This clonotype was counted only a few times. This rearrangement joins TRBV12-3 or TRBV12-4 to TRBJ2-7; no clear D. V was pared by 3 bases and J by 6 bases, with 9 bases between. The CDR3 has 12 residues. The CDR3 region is CASSFQSSEQYF. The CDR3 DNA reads TGTGCCAGCAGTTTCCAGAGTTCCGAGCAGTACTTC.

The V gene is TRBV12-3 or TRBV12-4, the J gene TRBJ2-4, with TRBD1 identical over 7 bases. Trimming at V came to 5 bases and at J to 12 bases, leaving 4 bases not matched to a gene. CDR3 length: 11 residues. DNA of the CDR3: TGTGCCAGCAGTCGACAGGGCGCTCAGTACTTC. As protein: CASSRQGAQYF.

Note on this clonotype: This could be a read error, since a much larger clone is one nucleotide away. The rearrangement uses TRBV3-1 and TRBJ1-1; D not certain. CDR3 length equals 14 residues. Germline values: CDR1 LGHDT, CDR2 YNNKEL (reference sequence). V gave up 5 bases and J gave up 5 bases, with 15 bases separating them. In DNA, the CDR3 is TGTGCCAGCAGCTCTCTGAGGAGTGTGACTGAAGCTTTCTTT. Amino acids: CASSSLRSVTEAFF.